One and the same sample provided the 9 T cell receptor beta chains below, sequenced in a study of human T cells and chemical hapten exposure. One entry per CDR3 protein results from TCRdb running MiXCR on the RACE reads. The repertoire consists of about 84,000 distinct CDR3 sequences, with 10% to 12% occurring once and the leading ten covering under 4.5%. Time point indicated: patch test 3, about 24 weeks after DPC sensitization. Treatment defined: therapeutic diphenylcyclopropenone sensitization with weekly scalp DPC. Specimen: whole blood, collected in connection with sensitization to the hapten diphenylcyclopropenone (DPC). Receptor source: a woman between 45 and 60 years old with alopecia areata. Some clones in this sample may be carry-over from other donors' samples.

The CDR3 coding sequence is TGCAGTTTAGATACGGGCAGGAATCGCTACGAGCAGTACTTC. Translated, it gives CSLDTGRNRYEQYF. The genes are TRBV20-1 and TRBJ2-7; D unclear. Trimming took 8 bases from V and 3 from J, leaving 20 bases between them. The CDR3 loop spans 14 amino acids. Germline CDR1 DFQATT, CDR2 SNEGSKA (reference sequence).

This clonotype was recorded many times. CDR3 nucleotide sequence: TGTGCCAGCAGTTACCCCAGACAGTCTTTCTCCTACGAGCAGTACTTC. This sequence encodes CASSYPRQSFSYEQYF. This chain connects TRBV28 to TRBJ2-7; weak D call: TRBD1 (5 bases). V was clipped by 4 bases and J by 0 bases, with 16 bases between them. Germline V gene data show CDR1 as MDHEN and CDR2 as SYDVKM. This CDR3 is built from 16 residues. Full variable domain (outside the CDR3, taken from reference TRBV28 and TRBJ2-7): DVKVTQSSRYLVKRTGEKVFLECVQDMDHENMFWYRQDPGLGLRLIYFSYDVKMKEKGDIPEGYSVSREKKERFSLILESASTNQTSMYLCASSYPRQSFSYEQYFGPGTRLTVT.

This clonotype was seen many times. V and J are TRBV12-5 and TRBJ1-1, with 9 positions matching TRBD1. Germline V gives CDR1 LGHNT, CDR2 FRNRAP. CDR3 size: 14 residues. J lost 4 bases, V lost 7 bases, and 7 bases had no gene match. CDR3: CASAEQGATTEAFF. CDR3 DNA sequence: TGTGCTAGTGCCGAACAGGGGGCGACCACTGAAGCTTTCTTT.

This clonotype came up many times. This chain joins TRBV7-2 and TRBJ2-6; 8 bases match TRBD1. J lost 4 bases, V lost 1 base, and 6 bases had no gene match. The germline CDR1 and CDR2 sequences are SGHTA and FQGNSA. The CDR3 contains 17 residues. The CDR3 protein is CASSLVTGGVGANVLTF. DNA of the CDR3: TGTGCCAGCAGCTTAGTAACAGGGGGTGTGGGGGCCAACGTCCTGACTTTC.

This clonotype was found many times. The chain couples TRBV18 to TRBJ2-1; 8 nucleotides match TRBD2. Germline CDR1 and CDR2: KGHSH and LQKENI. The CDR3 is made up of 14 amino acids. Trimming removed 1 base from V and 10 bases from J; junction bases left unmatched: 6. The CDR3 bases are TGTGCCAGCTCACCACAAACTAGCGGAGGAGAGCAGTTCTTC. Its translation: CASSPQTSGGEQFF.

This clonotype was seen many times. The gene calls are TRBV7-2 and TRBJ2-7; D is ambiguous. The CDR3 is made up of 11 amino acids. Germline V gene data show CDR1 as SGHTA and CDR2 as FQGNSA. V dropped 5 bases and J dropped 4 bases, with 6 bases sitting between them. In nucleotides, the CDR3 is TGTGCCAGCAGCCCCGGTTACGAGCAGTACTTC. The encoded protein is CASSPGYEQYF.

This clonotype has only a few counts. This chain links TRBV12-5 with TRBJ2-5, with 8 bases matching TRBD1. Germline V gives CDR1 LGHNT, CDR2 FRNRAP. The ends lost 6 bases at V and 5 bases at J; junction bases unmatched: 8. CDR3 length: 14 residues. CDR3 sequence reads: CASGLSGGRETQYF. DNA of the CDR3: TGTGCTAGTGGACTATCAGGGGGCCGGGAGACCCAGTACTTC.

This clonotype was observed at least ten times. The chain recombines TRBV11-3 with TRBJ1-1, with D maybe TRBD1 (6 bases). Germline V CDR1 and CDR2: SGHNT, YENEEA. This CDR3 region has 14 residues. V was cut by 4 bases and J by 2 bases, with 11 bases left in between. The CDR3 DNA is TGTGCCAGCAGCTCGGGACACTTAAACACTGAAGCTTTCTTT. Amino acid sequence: CASSSGHLNTEAFF.

Only a few counts were recorded for this clonotype. The chain joins TRBV12-3 or TRBV12-4 to TRBJ1-2, with 8 bases that match TRBD1. The CDR3 runs to 15 residues. V lost 5 bases to trimming and J lost 6 bases; unmatched junction nucleotides: 11. The CDR3 is CASSHGQGGVHGYTF. In DNA, the CDR3 is TGTGCCAGCAGTCACGGACAGGGAGGTGTTCATGGCTACACCTTC.